This record covers a single T cell receptor beta chain. What it binds is unknown. Sequence at one end of the junction differs from germline and may be a read error. CDR1 is MGHRA and CDR2 is YSYEKL in the germline V gene. The CDR3 totals 14 residues. This entry comes from a study of blood T cells in healthy people across ages. Together with a sample-barcoded 5' primer, a J-beta primer mix was included in a second PCR lasting about 6 to 11 cycles. TCRdb reanalysed the 5' RACE reads using MiXCR and keeps one entry per CDR3 protein. The sample shows about 780,000 distinct CDR3 sequences, roughly 24% of them seen only once. Per sample, at least 5 micrograms of total RNA were extracted. Findings and limits, study-wide: Strong correlation was found linking TCR beta diversity to naive T cell percentage. Age advanced and TCR beta diversity per million T cells fell, roughly linearly.

Separately, the same data were catalogued under a study of T cells of mothers and their children. That report adds: The shaping of TCR recombination output by thymic selection is similar in related and unrelated pairs.

Sequenced sample: blood. This TCR was sampled from a boy between 10 and 17 years old in good health. The chain links TRBV4-1 to TRBJ1-1; D ambiguous. Written as DNA, the CDR3 is TGCGCCAGCGGCCAACCCATCATAAACACTGAAGCTTTCTTT. Translation gives CASGQPIINTEAFF.